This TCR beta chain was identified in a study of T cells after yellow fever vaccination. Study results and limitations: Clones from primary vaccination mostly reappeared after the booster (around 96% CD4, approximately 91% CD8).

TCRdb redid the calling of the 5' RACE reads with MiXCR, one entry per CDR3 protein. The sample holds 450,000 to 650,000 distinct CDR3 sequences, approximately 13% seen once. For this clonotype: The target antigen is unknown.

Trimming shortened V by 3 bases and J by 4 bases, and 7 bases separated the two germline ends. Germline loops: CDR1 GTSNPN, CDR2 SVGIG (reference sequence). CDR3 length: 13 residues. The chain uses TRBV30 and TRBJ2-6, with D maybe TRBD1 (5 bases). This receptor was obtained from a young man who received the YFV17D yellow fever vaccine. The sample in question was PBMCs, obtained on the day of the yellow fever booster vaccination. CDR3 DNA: TGTGCCTGGAGAGGGGCCGGGGCCAACGTCCTGACTTTC. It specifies CAWRGAGANVLTF.